These 15 T cell receptor beta chains share one sample of origin, sequenced in a study of CD4 T cells in relation to SARS-CoV-2 and coronaviruses (dated by TCRdb to about 2021). The library was obtained by the immunoSEQ multiplex PCR assay. Held by TCRdb, this immuneACCESS table contains in-frame sequences only and omits some clones. Under half of the omission traces to an unresolved V gene where checked; the cause of the rest is unknown. The sample table holds about 54,000 clones, of which just over 90% were seen once. Around 0.4% of the sample belongs to the ten largest clones. Sequences were obtained from naive CD4+ T cells from PBMCs. The intended sense of this specimen's cell subset or site label: naive CD4+ T cells isolated by negative enrichment. These receptors all come from an adult with COVID-19.

CDR3 residues: CASSALPMTDTQYF. The DNA of the CDR3 is TGTGCCAGCAGTGCCTTACCCATGACAGATACGCAGTATTTT. This rearrangement joins TRBV2 to TRBJ2-3; the D is unclear. There are 14 residues in the CDR3. Germline CDR1 reads SNHLY; CDR2 reads FYNNEI. The V end was cut by 4 bases, the J end by 3 bases, with 11 bases between.

This clone has just a few counts. The chain recombines TRBV7-8 with TRBJ2-1; 7 nucleotides match TRBD2. This CDR3 has 15 residues. Germline CDR1 is SGHVS and CDR2 is FQNEAQ. V was pared by 4 bases and J by 8 bases, with 11 bases of the junction left unmatched. CDR3 residues: CASSSPREGRDEQFF. CDR3 sequence (DNA): TGTGCCAGCAGCTCCCCGAGGGAGGGCCGGGATGAGCAGTTCTTC.

The rearrangement links TRBV2 to TRBJ2-5; D is uncertain. The CDR3 runs to 10 residues. Trimming stripped 5 bases from V and 5 bases from J, with 3 bases between. CDR1 SNHLY and CDR2 FYNNEI come from the germline V gene. CDR3 region: CASSSETQYF. The CDR3 region has the DNA TGTGCCAGCAGTTCGGAGACCCAGTACTTC.

This chain connects TRBV11-3 to TRBJ2-1, with D uncertain. Trimming cost V 0 bases and J 9 bases, with 9 bases left between them. The CDR3 has 13 residues. Looked up from germline, CDR1 is SGHNT and CDR2 is YENEEA. The CDR3 nucleotides are TGTGCCAGCAGCTTAGACCCGGGTGGTGAGCAGTTCTTC. Translation gives CASSLDPGGEQFF.

The rearrangement joins TRBV28 to TRBJ2-3, with D unclear. CDR3 length: 13 amino acids. The germline CDR1 and CDR2 sequences are MDHEN and SYDVKM. The V gene lost 7 bases and the J gene lost 7 bases, with 15 bases spanning the gap. CDR3 nucleotides: TGTGCCAGCATGGGGTACGGGTGGCATACGCAGTATTTT. Translating it yields CASMGYGWHTQYF.

CDR3 sequence reads: CASGKVNSGQETQYF. The CDR3 nucleotides are TGTGCCAGCGGCAAGGTTAACAGTGGGCAAGAGACCCAGTACTTC. The V and J genes are TRBV28 and TRBJ2-5; D call uncertain. The CDR3 contains 15 residues. Germline V CDR1 and CDR2: MDHEN, SYDVKM. Trimming took 8 bases from V and 2 from J, leaving 18 bases between them.

CDR3 loop: CASSLQGAGELFF. CDR3 coding DNA: TGTGCCAGCTCACTACAGGGTGCCGGGGAGCTGTTTTTT. The chain links TRBV18 to TRBJ2-2; D perhaps matches TRBD1 (6 bases). The CDR3 is made up of 13 amino acids. Germline-derived CDR1 and CDR2 are KGHSH and LQKENI. Trimming stripped 4 bases from V and 6 bases from J, with 9 bases between.

V is TRBV28 and J is TRBJ1-4, with D possibly TRBD1 on 6 matching bases. The CDR3 has 14 residues. Trimming removed 4 bases from V and 8 bases from J, with 14 bases in between. Germline CDR1 MDHEN, CDR2 SYDVKM. The CDR3, as DNA: TGTGCCAGCAGTTCCGGGGGCGGCCGGGAAAAACTGTTTTTT. It yields the protein CASSSGGGREKLFF.

The rearrangement joins TRBV10-3 to TRBJ2-2; no clear D. Germline V gives CDR1 ENHRY, CDR2 SYGVKD. V was cut by 1 base and J by 3 bases, with 9 bases left in between. The CDR3 sequence is 15 residues long. The CDR3 DNA is TGTGCCATCAGTGAGTTTGGACGGCACACCGGGGAGCTGTTTTTT. It is translated as CAISEFGRHTGELFF.

The chain is built from TRBV5-5 and TRBJ1-2; D unclear. V lost 5 bases and J lost 2, with 13 bases in between. CDR3 size: 14 residues. Germline values: CDR1 SGHKS, CDR2 YYEKEE (reference sequence). DNA of the CDR3: TGTGCCAGCAGGGAGGAGCTTATCAACTATGGCTACACCTTC. As protein: CASREELINYGYTF. Looking up the rest from reference TRBV5-5 and TRBJ1-2 gives the full variable domain: DAGVTQSPTHLIKTRGQQVTLRCSPISGHKSVSWYQQVLGQGPQFIFQYYEKEERGRGNFPDRFSARQFPNYSSELNVNALLLGDSALYLCASREELINYGYTFGSGTRLTVV.

The V gene is TRBV7-9, the J gene TRBJ2-7; a weak D match, TRBD2 (6 bases). This CDR3 region has 15 residues. V was pared by 6 bases and J by 1 base, with 16 bases between. Looked up from germline, CDR1 is SEHNR and CDR2 is FQNEAQ (reference sequence). The DNA for the CDR3 is TGTGCCAGCAGGCGTGCCGGACTACATTCCTACGAGCAGTACTTC. Protein product: CASRRAGLHSYEQYF.

The chain employs TRBV7-9 and TRBJ2-1, with D unclear. Germline V CDR1 and CDR2: SEHNR, FQNEAQ (reference sequence). V gave up 5 bases and J gave up 8 bases, with 25 bases separating them. The CDR3 runs 17 residues. The CDR3, as DNA: TGTGCCAGCAGCCCCCAGACCCACAGTTCACCCACCGATGAGCAGTTCTTC. Translating it yields CASSPQTHSSPTDEQFF.

This chain links TRBV24-1 with TRBJ2-1; 7 nucleotides line up with TRBD2. The CDR3 length is 15 residues. J was trimmed by 6 bases and V by 7 bases; bases with no gene match: 11. CDR1 KGHDR and CDR2 SFDVKD come from the germline V gene. CDR3 bases: TGTGCCACCAGCGGAGGGCGGGGGTCAAGCAATGAGCAGTTCTTC. Protein product: CATSGGRGSSNEQFF.

The V gene is TRBV4-2, the J gene TRBJ2-2, with 7 bases matching TRBD2. Germline CDR1 LGHNA, CDR2 YNFKEQ. The CDR3 is made up of 22 amino acids. J lost 6 bases, V lost 2 bases, and 27 bases had no gene match. CDR3 nucleotides: TGTGCCAGCAGCCAAAAAGGATGGGGCCGCGGGCGGGAGATGGGGGGGGCCGGGGAGCTGTTTTTT. Translation gives CASSQKGWGRGREMGGAGELFF.

J is TRBJ2-7 and V is TRBV7-2, with 10 bases that match TRBD1. Germline-derived CDR1 and CDR2 are SGHTA and FQGNSA. The trim removed 4 bases at V and 2 bases at J, leaving 5 bases unmatched. CDR3 length equals 15 residues. This chain's CDR3 is CASSSTGGAAYEQYF. The CDR3 DNA reads TGTGCCAGCAGCTCGACAGGGGGCGCCGCCTACGAGCAGTACTTC.